These T cell receptor beta chains were read from a single sample in a study of post-analysis software for immune sequencing data. TCRdb fed the PCR reads into MiXCR, producing one record per CDR3 protein. The sample has roughly 800,000 distinct CDR3 sequences, roughly 50% seen once. Sequenced material: blood. The source is a girl under 18 with multiple sclerosis. The CDR3 runs from the conserved cysteine through the conserved F or W. Fields, in order: D gene, clone size, V gene, J gene, CDR3 protein, CDR3 DNA. D genes are given only for firm matches. Clone size is stated in some rows and not others, as once, few, many or a class when expanded.

d_gene: -; abundance: -; v_gene: TRBV4-1; j_gene: TRBJ2-1; CDR3aa: CASSLLGAPTNRYYNEQFF; CDR3nt: TGCGCCAGCAGCCTTCTGGGGGCGCCGACTAACCGATACTACAATGAGCAGTTCTTC
d_gene: -; abundance: few; v_gene: TRBV9; j_gene: TRBJ2-1; CDR3aa: CASSVANGYNEQFF; CDR3nt: TGTGCCAGCAGCGTAGCGAACGGGTACAATGAGCAGTTCTTC
d_gene: -; abundance: -; v_gene: TRBV12-3/TRBV12-4; j_gene: TRBJ1-5; CDR3aa: CASSSRQSGDRPQHF; CDR3nt: TGTGCCAGCAGTTCCCGGCAGTCCGGGGATCGGCCCCAGCATTTT
d_gene: TRBD2; abundance: -; v_gene: TRBV29-1; j_gene: TRBJ2-7; CDR3aa: CSVFYQRDRLAHYEQYF; CDR3nt: TGCAGCGTTTTCTACCAGCGGGACCGTCTTGCGCACTACGAGCAGTACTTC
d_gene: -; abundance: few; v_gene: TRBV25-1; j_gene: TRBJ2-3; CDR3aa: CASGGRGTDTQYF; CDR3nt: TGTGCCAGCGGCGGACGGGGCACAGATACGCAGTATTTT
d_gene: -; abundance: -; v_gene: TRBV7-3; j_gene: TRBJ1-2; CDR3aa: CASSLMGGSGYTF; CDR3nt: TGTGCCAGCAGCTTAATGGGTGGTAGTGGCTACACCTTC
d_gene: -; abundance: -; v_gene: TRBV5-1; j_gene: TRBJ2-5; CDR3aa: CASSIRVGETQYF; CDR3nt: TGCGCCAGCAGCATCAGGGTTGGGGAGACCCAGTACTTC
d_gene: -; abundance: -; v_gene: TRBV12-3/TRBV12-4; j_gene: TRBJ1-1; CDR3aa: CASRKDSTATEAFF; CDR3nt: TGTGCCAGCAGGAAGGACAGTACGGCCACTGAAGCTTTCTTT
d_gene: -; abundance: -; v_gene: TRBV5-1; j_gene: TRBJ2-4; CDR3aa: CASSLVGEGNIQYF; CDR3nt: TGCGCCAGCAGCTTGGTAGGGGAAGGGAACATTCAGTACTTC
d_gene: TRBD1; abundance: -; v_gene: TRBV20-1; j_gene: TRBJ2-4; CDR3aa: CSASFGTGFPYGQYF; CDR3nt: TGCAGTGCTAGTTTTGGGACAGGGTTCCCCTACGGGCAGTACTTC
d_gene: TRBD1; abundance: -; v_gene: TRBV7-9; j_gene: TRBJ2-5; CDR3aa: CASSSGQGRIFGQYF; CDR3nt: TGTGCCAGCAGCTCCGGACAGGGTAGGATATTCGGGCAGTACTTC
d_gene: TRBD1; abundance: -; v_gene: TRBV6-2/TRBV6-3; j_gene: TRBJ2-6; CDR3aa: CASNDRALPSGANVLTF; CDR3nt: TGTGCCAGCAACGACAGGGCTCTCCCCTCTGGGGCCAACGTCCTGACTTTC
d_gene: TRBD1; abundance: -; v_gene: TRBV3-1; j_gene: TRBJ1-5; CDR3aa: CASSHGTGGSQPQHF; CDR3nt: TGTGCCAGCAGCCACGGGACAGGGGGCTCCCAGCCCCAGCATTTT
d_gene: -; abundance: -; v_gene: TRBV3-1; j_gene: TRBJ1-2; CDR3aa: CASNNLGYGYTF; CDR3nt: TGTGCCAGCAACAATCTGGGCTATGGCTACACCTTC
d_gene: TRBD2; abundance: -; v_gene: TRBV20-1; j_gene: TRBJ2-7; CDR3aa: CSARDPLAGPSYEQYF; CDR3nt: TGCAGTGCTAGAGACCCACTAGCGGGACCCTCCTACGAGCAGTACTTC
d_gene: -; abundance: -; v_gene: TRBV6-1; j_gene: TRBJ1-1; CDR3aa: CASKRQIMNTEAFF; CDR3nt: TGTGCCAGCAAAAGACAGATAATGAACACTGAAGCTTTCTTT
d_gene: -; abundance: few; v_gene: TRBV29-1; j_gene: TRBJ1-1; CDR3aa: CSVAPSRGNTEAFF; CDR3nt: TGCAGCGTTGCTCCGAGCAGGGGGAACACTGAAGCTTTCTTT
d_gene: TRBD1; abundance: -; v_gene: TRBV20-1; j_gene: TRBJ2-7; CDR3aa: CSASPLPDRGLWNSYEQYF; CDR3nt: TGCAGTGCTAGCCCCTTGCCCGACAGGGGGCTTTGGAACTCCTACGAGCAGTACTTC
d_gene: TRBD2; abundance: few; v_gene: TRBV20-1; j_gene: TRBJ2-1; CDR3aa: CSARDIISGGRSYNEQFF; CDR3nt: TGCAGTGCTAGAGATATAATCTCGGGCGGGAGATCCTACAATGAGCAGTTCTTC
d_gene: -; abundance: few; v_gene: TRBV5-1; j_gene: TRBJ1-1; CDR3aa: CASSLDWLGNTEAFF; CDR3nt: TGCGCCAGCAGCTTGGACTGGTTGGGAAACACTGAAGCTTTCTTT
d_gene: TRBD2; abundance: -; v_gene: TRBV20-1; j_gene: TRBJ2-1; CDR3aa: CSATTGTSVQFF; CDR3nt: TGCAGTGCTACTACCGGGACTAGCGTGCAGTTCTTC
d_gene: -; abundance: -; v_gene: TRBV6-4; j_gene: TRBJ2-3; CDR3aa: CASSPLSGTDTQYF; CDR3nt: TGTGCCAGCAGTCCTCTATCCGGCACAGATACGCAGTATTTT
d_gene: -; abundance: -; v_gene: TRBV12-3/TRBV12-4; j_gene: TRBJ2-1; CDR3aa: CASTGWRGEQFF; CDR3nt: TGTGCCAGCACTGGGTGGAGAGGTGAGCAGTTCTTC
d_gene: -; abundance: -; v_gene: TRBV12-3/TRBV12-4; j_gene: TRBJ1-5; CDR3aa: CASSLNSRNQPQHF; CDR3nt: TGTGCCAGCAGTTTAAATTCCAGGAATCAGCCCCAGCATTTT
d_gene: -; abundance: -; v_gene: TRBV6-5; j_gene: TRBJ1-1; CDR3aa: CASSDISGGEAFF; CDR3nt: TGTGCCAGCAGCGACATCTCGGGCGGTGAAGCTTTCTTT
d_gene: TRBD2; abundance: -; v_gene: TRBV12-3/TRBV12-4; j_gene: TRBJ2-1; CDR3aa: CASSPGSGRGGNEQFF; CDR3nt: TGTGCCAGCAGTCCCGGGAGCGGGAGGGGTGGGAATGAGCAGTTCTTC
d_gene: -; abundance: -; v_gene: TRBV7-2; j_gene: TRBJ1-2; CDR3aa: CASSPQRVQGNYGYTF; CDR3nt: TGTGCCAGCAGCCCTCAAAGGGTGCAGGGTAACTATGGCTACACCTTC
d_gene: -; abundance: few; v_gene: TRBV7-6; j_gene: TRBJ2-7; CDR3aa: CASSLEHGPYEQYF; CDR3nt: TGTGCCAGCAGCTTAGAGCATGGCCCCTACGAGCAGTACTTC
d_gene: -; abundance: few; v_gene: TRBV20-1; j_gene: TRBJ2-3; CDR3aa: CSAEPSSVGVGDTQYF; CDR3nt: TGCAGTGCAGAGCCGTCATCGGTCGGCGTCGGAGATACGCAGTATTTT
d_gene: -; abundance: -; v_gene: TRBV29-1; j_gene: TRBJ2-1; CDR3aa: CSVADRRYNEQFF; CDR3nt: TGCAGCGTAGCCGACAGGAGATACAATGAGCAGTTCTTC
d_gene: -; abundance: few; v_gene: TRBV10-3; j_gene: TRBJ2-5; CDR3aa: CAISELGEETQYF; CDR3nt: TGTGCCATCAGTGAGTTAGGGGAAGAGACCCAGTACTTC
d_gene: TRBD1; abundance: -; v_gene: TRBV7-2; j_gene: TRBJ2-7; CDR3aa: CASSPHRGTGRYEQYF; CDR3nt: TGTGCCAGCAGTCCTCATAGGGGGACAGGGCGCTACGAGCAGTACTTC
d_gene: TRBD1; abundance: once; v_gene: TRBV12-3/TRBV12-4; j_gene: TRBJ1-5; CDR3aa: CASSLRDRGLENQPQHF; CDR3nt: TGTGCCAGCAGTCTCCGAGACAGGGGGCTGGAGAATCAGCCCCAGCATTTT
d_gene: TRBD2; abundance: few; v_gene: TRBV10-2; j_gene: TRBJ2-1; CDR3aa: CASSESIGREVHEQFF; CDR3nt: TGCGCCAGCAGTGAGTCGATTGGGCGGGAGGTCCATGAGCAGTTCTTC
d_gene: -; abundance: -; v_gene: TRBV7-2; j_gene: TRBJ1-1; CDR3aa: CASSQDNGVTEAFF; CDR3nt: TGTGCCAGCAGCCAAGACAATGGGGTCACTGAAGCTTTCTTT
d_gene: -; abundance: -; v_gene: TRBV7-3; j_gene: TRBJ2-7; CDR3aa: CASSPDGSSARTGQYF; CDR3nt: TGTGCCAGCAGCCCAGACGGGTCAAGCGCCCGCACCGGGCAGTACTTC
d_gene: TRBD1; abundance: -; v_gene: TRBV7-2; j_gene: TRBJ2-5; CDR3aa: CASSAGQGQGETQYF; CDR3nt: TGTGCCAGCAGCGCCGGACAGGGGCAAGGAGAGACCCAGTACTTC
d_gene: -; abundance: -; v_gene: TRBV6-4; j_gene: TRBJ1-5; CDR3aa: CASSELPGYQPQHF; CDR3nt: TGTGCCAGCAGTGAATTACCAGGCTATCAGCCCCAGCATTTT
d_gene: -; abundance: -; v_gene: TRBV24-1; j_gene: TRBJ2-1; CDR3aa: CATSEPGGNEQFF; CDR3nt: TGTGCCACCAGTGAGCCGGGTGGAAATGAGCAGTTCTTC
d_gene: TRBD1; abundance: -; v_gene: TRBV7-6; j_gene: TRBJ1-6; CDR3aa: CASSSGQGVYSPLHF; CDR3nt: TGTGCCAGCAGCTCGGGACAGGGGGTGTATTCACCCCTCCACTTT
d_gene: -; abundance: few; v_gene: TRBV10-3; j_gene: TRBJ1-2; CDR3aa: CAISDGGGLNYGYTF; CDR3nt: TGTGCCATCAGTGACGGGGGGGGGTTGAACTATGGCTACACCTTC
d_gene: TRBD2; abundance: few; v_gene: TRBV29-1; j_gene: TRBJ2-3; CDR3aa: CSVEDGPSGSTDTQYF; CDR3nt: TGCAGCGTTGAAGATGGGCCTAGCGGGAGCACAGATACGCAGTATTTT
d_gene: -; abundance: -; v_gene: TRBV25-1; j_gene: TRBJ2-1; CDR3aa: CASSESEGVDEQFF; CDR3nt: TGTGCCAGCAGTGAATCTGAGGGGGTAGATGAGCAGTTCTTC
d_gene: -; abundance: -; v_gene: TRBV6-2/TRBV6-3; j_gene: TRBJ1-1; CDR3aa: CASRQKMGVVAFF; CDR3nt: TGTGCCAGCAGACAAAAGATGGGGGTTGTAGCTTTCTTT
d_gene: TRBD1; abundance: once; v_gene: TRBV12-3/TRBV12-4; j_gene: TRBJ2-7; CDR3aa: CASSLGGGTGAEQYF; CDR3nt: TGTGCCAGCAGTTTAGGAGGGGGGACAGGTGCCGAGCAGTACTTC
d_gene: TRBD1; abundance: -; v_gene: TRBV5-1; j_gene: TRBJ2-5; CDR3aa: CASSSETGTNQETQYF; CDR3nt: TGCGCCAGCAGCTCGGAGACAGGGACAAATCAAGAGACCCAGTACTTC
d_gene: -; abundance: -; v_gene: TRBV9; j_gene: TRBJ2-7; CDR3aa: CASSVVAESYEQYF; CDR3nt: TGTGCCAGCAGCGTAGTGGCGGAGTCCTACGAGCAGTACTTC
d_gene: -; abundance: -; v_gene: TRBV20-1; j_gene: TRBJ2-1; CDR3aa: CSAREGLVGVRSEQFF; CDR3nt: TGCAGTGCTAGAGAAGGCCTAGTGGGAGTGAGGAGTGAGCAGTTCTTC
d_gene: -; abundance: few; v_gene: TRBV6-5; j_gene: TRBJ1-2; CDR3aa: CASSYGGTAYGYTF; CDR3nt: TGTGCCAGCAGTTACGGGGGTACAGCGTATGGCTACACCTTC
d_gene: -; abundance: -; v_gene: TRBV29-1; j_gene: TRBJ2-1; CDR3aa: CSVGPGRIYNEQFF; CDR3nt: TGCAGCGTTGGGCCAGGGCGGATCTATAATGAGCAGTTCTTC
d_gene: TRBD2; abundance: few; v_gene: TRBV7-3; j_gene: TRBJ2-5; CDR3aa: CASSLHGRAGGIQETQYF; CDR3nt: TGTGCCAGCAGCTTACACGGGCGAGCGGGGGGTATCCAAGAGACCCAGTACTTC